The 19 T cell receptor beta chains reported below all come from one sample, sequenced in a study of PD-1 blockade in classical Hodgkin lymphoma. Stated time point: newly diagnosed, previously untreated cHL patient sample. Thawed PBMCs were the source of CD4+ T cells, purified by magnetic negative selection. Sequencing was performed with immunoSEQ multiplex PCR; in TCRdb, only in-frame clones are kept and a portion is missing. This sample yields some 34,000 clones, of which approximately 90% are seen a single time; 0.22% belongs to the top ten. Sequenced input: CD4+ T cells from blood. The receptors were sampled from a human donor with classical Hodgkin lymphoma.

The V call is TRBV5-6, the J call TRBJ1-4; D is unclear. The CDR3 sequence is 14 residues long. Trimming pared 7 bases from V and 10 bases from J, leaving 20 bases between. Germline CDR1 reads SGHDT; CDR2 reads YYEEEE. CDR3 region: CASGSWANEVKLFF. Written as DNA, the CDR3 is TGTGCCAGCGGATCCTGGGCAAATGAAGTAAAACTGTTTTTT.

The chain is built from TRBV28 and TRBJ2-7; 9 bases line up with TRBD2. CDR1 is MDHEN, CDR2 SYDVKM, per germline. The CDR3 is made up of 13 amino acids. The V gene end was trimmed by 11 bases and the J gene end by 0 bases; junction bases not matched to a gene: 5. The CDR3 sequence: CASLAGSSYEQYF. For the CDR3, the DNA is TGTGCCTCCCTAGCGGGGAGCTCCTACGAGCAGTACTTC.

The CDR3 protein is CASSSLTTNYGYTF. CDR3 in DNA: TGTGCCAGCAGTTCCCTGACAACTAACTATGGCTACACCTTC. J is TRBJ1-2 and V is TRBV27; D remains ambiguous. The CDR3 contains 14 residues. Trimming removed 4 bases from V and 0 bases from J, with 9 bases in between. CDR1 MNHEY and CDR2 SMNVEV come from the germline V gene (reference sequence).

CDR3 DNA sequence: TGTGCCAGTAGTACGGGACAGCTGATAATGGATGAGCAGTTCTTC. Translated: CASSTGQLIMDEQFF. The chain employs TRBV19 and TRBJ2-1; 7 bases are shared with TRBD1. V lost 4 bases to trimming and J lost 8 bases; unmatched junction nucleotides: 11. This CDR3 contains 15 residues. Germline-derived CDR1 and CDR2 are LNHDA and SQIVND (reference sequence).

This chain links TRBV5-8 with TRBJ2-2; D is unclear. The CDR3 has 16 residues. Germline CDR1 reads SGHTS; CDR2 reads YDEGEE. V was pared by 6 bases and J by 4 bases, with 19 bases between. CDR3 in amino acids: CASNRGRRRVTGELFF. DNA for the CDR3: TGTGCCAGCAACCGAGGCCGCAGGAGAGTCACCGGGGAGCTGTTTTTT.

The genes are TRBV18 and TRBJ2-5; possible D gene TRBD2, 5 bases. Germline V gene data show CDR1 as KGHSH and CDR2 as LQKENI. The CDR3 sequence is 14 residues long. Trimming pared 6 bases from V and 2 bases from J, leaving 13 bases between. The CDR3 DNA reads as TGTGCCAGCTCCCGAAGGACTGGGCAAGAGACCCAGTACTTC. Its translation is CASSRRTGQETQYF.

The chain links TRBV27 to TRBJ1-1; a possible D gene is TRBD1 (5 bases). Germline values: CDR1 MNHEY, CDR2 SMNVEV (reference sequence). The CDR3 has 13 amino acids. V was cut by 5 bases and J by 10 bases, with 17 bases left in between. Written as DNA, the CDR3 is TGTGCCAGCAGTATTATAGAGGGGTCCGGAGCTTTCTTT. It codes for CASSIIEGSGAFF.

J is TRBJ2-7 and V is TRBV20-1; perhaps D is TRBD1 or TRBD2 (5 bases each). V was trimmed by 6 bases and J by 6 bases, leaving 12 bases between them. Germline V gene lookup returns CDR1 DFQATT and CDR2 SNEGSKA (reference sequence). The CDR3 runs to 11 residues. CDR3 nucleotides: TGCAGTGCGGGACCCGACCGCGAGCAGTACTTC. Translation: CSAGPDREQYF.

This chain uses TRBV1 with TRBJ2-1; TRBD2 is the table's D call, not checked against the DNA. TRBV1 is a recognized pseudogene. The CDR3 contains 20 residues. This CDR3 reads CTSSQKSPPGASGPNNEQFF. CDR3 nucleotides: TGCACCAGCAGCCAAAAATCCCCCCCAGGGGCTAGCGGGCCAAACAATGAGCAGTTCTTC.

This clone was counted only a few times. This chain joins TRBV10-3 and TRBJ1-6; maybe TRBD1 (5 bases). CDR1 and CDR2 (germline): ENHRY, SYGVKD. The V gene lost 4 bases and the J gene lost 8 bases, with 15 bases spanning the gap. The CDR3 contains 15 residues. Here the CDR3 reads CAISVSGTADSPLHF. CDR3 in DNA: TGTGCCATCAGTGTCTCCGGGACCGCAGATTCACCCCTCCACTTT.

The chain uses TRBV6-6 and TRBJ2-1; 8 nucleotides match TRBD2. The CDR3 extends over 14 amino acids. Trimming took 4 bases from V and 8 from J; bases not matched to a gene: 7. CDR1 and CDR2 from the germline V gene are MNHNY and SVGAGI (reference sequence). The CDR3 DNA reads as TGTGCCAGCAGTTCAAGGACTAGCTGGGATGAGCAGTTCTTC. As protein: CASSSRTSWDEQFF.

The chain links TRBV9 to TRBJ1-1, with 7 bases aligning to TRBD1. The germline V gene encodes CDR1 SGDLS and CDR2 YYNGEE. The J segment lost 0 bases and the V segment lost 3 bases, leaving 5 bases of the junction unmatched. The CDR3 has 15 amino acids. The CDR3 spells CASSARGEVNTEAFF. In DNA, the CDR3 is TGTGCCAGCAGCGCCAGGGGGGAAGTGAACACTGAAGCTTTCTTT.

The rearrangement links TRBV6-6 to TRBJ1-1, with D uncertain. V was trimmed by 8 bases and J by 0 bases, leaving 10 bases between them. Germline CDR1 and CDR2: MNHNY and SVGAGI (reference sequence). The CDR3 is 13 amino acids. The CDR3 nucleotides read TGTGCCAGCCCCCCGTCAATGAACACTGAAGCTTTCTTT. This sequence encodes CASPPSMNTEAFF.

This clone has just one count. J is TRBJ1-2 and V is TRBV13; D not certain. The V gene lost 0 bases and the J gene lost 4 bases, with 6 bases spanning the gap. CDR1 and CDR2 from the germline V gene are PRHDT and FYEKMQ (reference sequence). The CDR3 length is 13 residues. The CDR3 sequence: CASSLGDFYGYTF. In DNA form, the CDR3 reads TGTGCCAGCAGCTTAGGGGATTTCTATGGCTACACCTTC.

This chain joins TRBV4-1 and TRBJ2-1, with 8 bases fitting TRBD1. The CDR3 is made up of 16 amino acids. CDR1 MGHRA and CDR2 YSYEKL come from the germline V gene. Unmatched junction bases numbered 6, after V lost 4 bases and J lost 1 base. CDR3 nucleotides: TGCGCCAGCAGCCGGGGAGGACAGGGATCCTACAATGAGCAGTTCTTC. It translates to CASSRGGQGSYNEQFF.

The V and J genes are TRBV6-6 and TRBJ1-5; the D gene is possibly TRBD1 (5 bases). Germline lookup yields CDR1 MNHNY and CDR2 SVGAGI (reference sequence). V dropped 11 bases and J dropped 5 bases, with 13 bases sitting between them. The CDR3 covers 12 residues. CDR3 protein: CAVRDGDQPQHF. The CDR3 coding sequence is TGTGCCGTCCGGGACGGAGATCAGCCCCAGCATTTT.

A single count supports this clone. The chain links TRBV21-1 to TRBJ1-1. TRBV21-1 constitutes a pseudogene. The CDR3 consists of 11 residues. In DNA, the CDR3 is TGTGCCACCGATCGCGGCACTGAAGCTTTCTTT. Translation gives CATDRGTEAFF.

The CDR3 nucleotides read TGTGCCAGCAGCTTGTCTGGGGCAGGGGGCGCACACTATGGCTACACCTTC. Its translation: CASSLSGAGGAHYGYTF. This chain connects TRBV5-4 to TRBJ1-2; 8 positions match TRBD1. The trim removed 1 base at V and 3 bases at J, leaving 11 bases unmatched. Germline CDR1 SGHNT, CDR2 YYREEE (reference sequence). The CDR3 is 17 amino acids.

V and J are TRBV7-7 and TRBJ2-5; TRBD1 is a possible D gene (5 bases). Germline values: CDR1 SSHAT, CDR2 FNYEAQ (reference sequence). Deletions cut 2 bases from V and 2 bases from J, with 9 bases between. The CDR3 has 14 residues. CDR3 nucleotides: TGTGCCAGCAGCTTATTAGCAGGGCAAGAGACCCAGTACTTC. It translates to CASSLLAGQETQYF.